The rows below give T cell receptor beta chains drawn from one sample of a study of early T cells in non-severe SARS-CoV-2 infection. TCRdb re-called the 5' RACE reads through MiXCR, storing one row per CDR3 protein. The table records around 83,000 distinct CDR3 sequences, over 9.5% of them present only once. The sequenced sample was whole blood, obtained at baseline. The receptors stem from an adult who was a healthcare worker with PCR-confirmed SARS-CoV-2 infection or an uninfected control (not recorded which). The CDR3 runs from the conserved cysteine through the conserved F or W. D genes are given only for firm matches. Only some rows state a clone size, as once, few, many or a class for expanded clones.

V gene,J gene,D gene,clone size,CDR3 DNA,CDR3 protein
TRBV27,TRBJ2-7,.,few,TGTGCCAGCAGTTTAAAGGCCAGCGGCTACGAGCAGTACTTC,CASSLKASGYEQYF
TRBV28,TRBJ1-4,.,many,TGTGCCGCAAGTACTGGAGCCACTAATGAAAAACTGTTTTTT,CAASTGATNEKLFF
TRBV7-6,TRBJ2-7,.,few,TGTGCCAGCAGTAGAATGGGCGGGGGCATCGACGAGCAGTACTTC,CASSRMGGGIDEQYF
TRBV7-9,TRBJ1-2,.,few,TGTGCCAGCACCAACCGGGGGATGAGGTATGGCTACACCTTC,CASTNRGMRYGYTF
TRBV20-1,TRBJ1-5,.,few,TGCAGTGCTAGGGGATTGGACAGCTATCAGCCCCAGCATTTT,CSARGLDSYQPQHF
TRBV7-2,TRBJ1-2,.,few,TGTGCCAGCAGCTCGGGAAGCTATGGCTACACCTTC,CASSSGSYGYTF
TRBV6-4,TRBJ2-4,.,many,TGTGCCAGCACTCTTATTCAGTACTTC,CASTLIQYF
TRBV18,TRBJ2-7,.,few,TGTGCCAGCTCACCACGAGGGGGGCCCTACGAGCAGTACTTC,CASSPRGGPYEQYF
TRBV5-1,TRBJ2-5,.,few,TGCGCCAGCAGCTCGGAGTGGGGAGAGACCCAGTACTTC,CASSSEWGETQYF
TRBV29-1,TRBJ2-7,.,.,TGCAGCGTTCTATCCGGGCGCTACGAGCAGTACTTC,CSVLSGRYEQYF
TRBV10-3,TRBJ2-3,TRBD2,few,TGTGCCATCAGGCGGACTAGCGGGAGAACAGATACGCAGTATTTT,CAIRRTSGRTDTQYF
TRBV12-3/TRBV12-4,TRBJ2-1,.,few,TGTGCCAGCAGGAATTCGCCCGCTAGAGAGCAGTTCTTC,CASRNSPAREQFF
TRBV28,TRBJ2-1,.,.,TGTGCCAGCAGTTTAGGAGGACTTTCGGGTGAGCAGTTCTTC,CASSLGGLSGEQFF
TRBV20-1,TRBJ2-1,.,few,TGCAGTGCTAGAGATGTCGCGGCCGAGCAGTTCTTC,CSARDVAAEQFF
TRBV7-9,TRBJ1-2,.,.,TGTGCCACCGACTCTTCGACCCGGGACCCACGGACCTATGGCTACACCTTC,CATDSSTRDPRTYGYTF
TRBV7-6,TRBJ2-7,TRBD1,.,TGTGCCAGCAGCTTAGCTGGACAGGGAAGCTACGAGCAGTACTTC,CASSLAGQGSYEQYF
TRBV5-8,TRBJ2-1,.,.,TGTGCCAGCTCCCATTGGCGATCGGCCGATGAGCAGATCTTC,CASSHWRSADEQIF
TRBV5-4,TRBJ2-1,.,.,TGTGCCAGCAGCTTACGGGGGAGCGGCAATGAGCAGTTCTTC,CASSLRGSGNEQFF